Listed below are T cell receptor beta chains from one sample, sequenced in a study of blood T cell repertoires in COVID-19. The table came from immunoSEQ multiplex PCR; TCRdb's copy has only in-frame clones and leaves some out. This table holds approximately 59,000 clones, around 85% found once. The source material was peripheral blood. The receptor source for this set is a man between 40 and 49 years old with active COVID-19. Each CDR3 is given with its conserved first and last residue. Fields, in order: D gene, clone size, V gene, J gene, CDR3 protein, CDR3 DNA. The D gene is left open where the match is weak. For some rows the clone size is stated as once, few or many, or as a class when expanded; others skip it.

D: -
size: -
V: TRBV5-1
J: TRBJ1-1
CDR3: CASSLAGRTEAFF
DNA: TGCGCCAGCAGCTTGGCCGGGAGGACTGAAGCTTTCTTT

D: TRBD2
size: -
V: TRBV3-1/TRBV3-2
J: TRBJ2-3
CDR3: CASSPTSGTDTQYF
DNA: TGTGCCAGCAGTCCAACTAGCGGCACAGATACGCAGTATTTT

D: -
size: -
V: TRBV5-1
J: TRBJ2-2
CDR3: CASRTSGNTGELFF
DNA: TGCGCCAGCAGGACCTCGGGGAACACCGGGGAGCTGTTTTTT

D: TRBD1
size: -
V: TRBV7-3
J: TRBJ1-1
CDR3: CASSPQGQLNTEAFF
DNA: TGTGCCAGCAGCCCCCAGGGACAGTTGAACACTGAAGCTTTCTTT

D: -
size: few
V: TRBV6-5
J: TRBJ2-6
CDR3: CASSPGGANVLTF
DNA: TGTGCCAGCAGTCCCGGGGGGGCCAACGTCCTGACTTTC

D: TRBD1
size: -
V: TRBV11-2
J: TRBJ2-7
CDR3: CASSLYRGNYEQYF
DNA: TGTGCCAGCAGCTTATACAGGGGGAACTACGAGCAGTACTTC

D: TRBD1
size: -
V: TRBV10-1
J: TRBJ2-1
CDR3: CASSVGQGVDEQFF
DNA: TGCGCCAGCAGTGTGGGACAGGGTGTCGATGAGCAGTTCTTC

D: -
size: -
V: TRBV27
J: TRBJ2-3
CDR3: CASSPLGLSIPGDTQYF
DNA: TGTGCCAGCAGTCCCCTGGGACTTTCGATACCAGGAGATACGCAGTATTTT

D: TRBD2
size: once
V: TRBV7-2
J: TRBJ2-1
CDR3: CASSPSGNEQFF
DNA: TGTGCCAGCAGCCCTAGCGGGAATGAGCAGTTCTTC

D: -
size: -
V: TRBV27
J: TRBJ1-2
CDR3: CASSLSIGANYGYTF
DNA: TGTGCCAGCAGTTTATCGATAGGGGCTAACTATGGCTACACCTTC

D: -
size: -
V: TRBV7-8
J: TRBJ2-1
CDR3: CASSYAAVPFF
DNA: TGTGCCAGCAGCTACGCGGCGGTACCATTCTTC

D: TRBD1
size: -
V: TRBV10-3
J: TRBJ2-2
CDR3: CAISRTGANTGELFF
DNA: TGTGCCATCAGCCGGACAGGGGCGAACACCGGGGAGCTGTTTTTT

D: -
size: -
V: TRBV18
J: TRBJ1-2
CDR3: CASSPTANYGYTF
DNA: TGTGCCAGCTCACCAACGGCTAACTATGGCTACACCTTC

D: TRBD2
size: -
V: TRBV15
J: TRBJ2-7
CDR3: CATSRAGRNSEQYF
DNA: TGTGCCACCAGCAGAGCCGGGAGGAACAGCGAGCAGTACTTC

D: -
size: -
V: TRBV7-9
J: TRBJ1-5
CDR3: CASSSQGNNQPQHF
DNA: TGTGCCAGCAGCTCACAGGGTAACAATCAGCCCCAGCATTTT

D: -
size: once
V: TRBV27
J: TRBJ2-5
CDR3: CASSLSGTRYF
DNA: TGTGCCAGCAGTTTATCTGGGACACGGTACTTC

D: -
size: once
V: TRBV25-1
J: TRBJ2-7
CDR3: CASSDSGFGDYEQYF
DNA: TGTGCCAGCAGTGATTCTGGATTCGGGGATTACGAGCAGTACTTC

D: TRBD1
size: -
V: TRBV6-5
J: TRBJ2-7
CDR3: CASSPGQGRYEQYF
DNA: TGTGCCAGCAGTCCGGGACAGGGGCGCTACGAGCAGTACTTC

D: TRBD2
size: -
V: TRBV28
J: TRBJ2-3
CDR3: CASGLEGDTQYF
DNA: TGTGCCAGCGGACTAGAGGGAGATACGCAGTATTTT

D: -
size: few
V: TRBV28
J: TRBJ1-1
CDR3: CASSPPQGLNTEAFF
DNA: TGTGCCAGCAGTCCCCCTCAGGGCTTGAACACTGAAGCTTTCTTT

D: -
size: -
V: TRBV7-7
J: TRBJ2-1
CDR3: CASSLSGTSYNEQFF
DNA: TGTGCCAGCAGCTTAAGCGGGACATCCTACAATGAGCAGTTCTTC

D: -
size: -
V: TRBV18
J: TRBJ2-1
CDR3: CASSPAGEQFF
DNA: TGTGCCAGCTCACCAGCGGGTGAGCAGTTCTTC

D: TRBD1
size: -
V: TRBV9
J: TRBJ1-4
CDR3: CASSVAGTGRGEKLFF
DNA: TGTGCCAGCAGCGTAGCTGGGACAGGGCGGGGTGAAAAACTGTTTTTT

D: -
size: once
V: TRBV11-2
J: TRBJ2-3
CDR3: CASSFLTVPSTDTQYF
DNA: TGTGCCAGCAGCTTTCTGACAGTTCCTAGCACAGATACGCAGTATTTT

D: TRBD2
size: -
V: TRBV4-1
J: TRBJ2-1
CDR3: CASSPKEGGIAGGRYNNEQFF
DNA: TGCGCCAGCAGCCCCAAAGAAGGGGGGATAGCGGGAGGGAGGTACAACAATGAGCAGTTCTTC

D: TRBD2
size: medium-sized
V: TRBV5-1
J: TRBJ2-1
CDR3: CASSLLAGSSNEQFF
DNA: TGCGCCAGCAGCTTACTAGCGGGGAGTTCGAATGAGCAGTTCTTC

D: TRBD2
size: -
V: TRBV7-2
J: TRBJ2-1
CDR3: CASSLGLAARNEQFF
DNA: TGTGCCAGCAGCTTAGGACTAGCGGCACGCAATGAGCAGTTCTTC

D: -
size: -
V: TRBV6-5
J: TRBJ2-2
CDR3: CASAMELADTGELFF
DNA: TGTGCCAGCGCCATGGAACTAGCCGACACCGGGGAGCTGTTTTTT

D: -
size: -
V: TRBV2
J: TRBJ2-7
CDR3: CASSERAGAYYEQYF
DNA: TGTGCCAGCAGTGAACGGGCAGGGGCGTACTACGAGCAGTACTTC

D: TRBD1
size: -
V: TRBV7-8
J: TRBJ1-1
CDR3: CASSYGQGLPEAAFF
DNA: TGTGCCAGCAGCTATGGACAGGGCCTACCCGAAGCAGCTTTCTTT

D: TRBD1
size: -
V: TRBV18
J: TRBJ1-2
CDR3: CASSSGTAYYGYTF
DNA: TGTGCCAGCTCTTCCGGGACAGCTTACTATGGCTACACCTTC

D: TRBD2
size: -
V: TRBV5-1
J: TRBJ2-3
CDR3: CASSFSGLALDTQYF
DNA: TGCGCCAGCAGCTTTAGCGGACTAGCGCTAGATACGCAGTATTTT

D: TRBD1
size: -
V: TRBV6-6
J: TRBJ1-6
CDR3: CASILDRGGSPLHF
DNA: TGTGCCAGCATCTTGGACAGGGGAGGTTCACCCCTCCACTTT

D: -
size: -
V: TRBV6-1
J: TRBJ1-2
CDR3: CASSEKRTESYGYTF
DNA: TGTGCCAGCAGTGAAAAGCGGACGGAAAGCTATGGCTACACCTTC

D: TRBD2
size: -
V: TRBV20-1
J: TRBJ2-3
CDR3: CSASVIGSGNTDTQYF
DNA: TGCAGTGCTAGTGTAATCGGGAGCGGGAACACAGATACGCAGTATTTT

D: TRBD1
size: -
V: TRBV7-3
J: TRBJ1-1
CDR3: CASSSHGQGNTEAFF
DNA: TGTGCCAGCAGCTCTCACGGACAGGGGAACACTGAAGCTTTCTTT

D: TRBD2
size: -
V: TRBV4-1
J: TRBJ2-7
CDR3: CASSLGGVRGRDEQYF
DNA: TGCGCCAGTTCACTGGGGGGGGTCCGCGGTCGGGACGAGCAGTACTTC

D: TRBD1
size: -
V: TRBV28
J: TRBJ1-4
CDR3: CASIRGGATNEKLFF
DNA: TGTGCCAGCATTCGAGGGGGCGCGACTAATGAAAAACTGTTTTTT

D: -
size: -
V: TRBV7-6
J: TRBJ1-3
CDR3: CASSLGGRNWNTIYF
DNA: TGTGCCAGCAGCTTAGGGGGGCGCAACTGGAACACCATATATTTT

D: -
size: -
V: TRBV5-4
J: TRBJ1-2
CDR3: CASSLGQLYGYTF
DNA: TGTGCCAGCAGCTTGGGACAGCTCTATGGCTACACCTTC

D: TRBD2
size: -
V: TRBV9
J: TRBJ2-1
CDR3: CASSVVAGGPHEQFF
DNA: TGTGCCAGCAGCGTAGTTGCGGGAGGGCCCCATGAGCAGTTCTTC

D: -
size: -
V: TRBV7-7
J: TRBJ2-1
CDR3: CASSPRGGYEGEQFF
DNA: TGTGCCAGCAGTCCCAGGGGAGGGTATGAAGGTGAGCAGTTCTTC

D: -
size: -
V: TRBV19
J: TRBJ1-5
CDR3: CASSMWGDGNQPQHF
DNA: TGTGCCAGTAGTATGTGGGGGGATGGCAATCAGCCCCAGCATTTT

D: -
size: -
V: TRBV11-2
J: TRBJ1-2
CDR3: CASSLENRANYGYTF
DNA: TGTGCCAGCAGCTTAGAAAACAGGGCAAACTATGGCTACACCTTC